The present T cell receptor beta chain was sequenced within a study of cytomegalovirus exposure and HLA in healthy donors. Vbeta (60) and Jbeta (13) primers were used in the PCR. Assay: immunoSEQ multiplex PCR; the TCRdb copy retains only in-frame clones and omits some. The sample lists over 150,000 clones, 70% to 85% seen once, with 2% to 2.5% in the top ten. The germline V gene encodes CDR1 MDHEN and CDR2 SYDVKM. With 6 bases removed from V and 0 bases from J, the gap between germline ends came to 14 bases. This CDR3 contains 15 residues. The rearrangement joins TRBV28 to TRBJ1-1; D unclear. Source material: PBMCs. This clonotype originated in a man aged 25-40 years in good health and CMV-seronegative. The CDR3 region is CASSPISGMNTEAFF. The CDR3 DNA reads TGTGCCAGCAGCCCGATATCAGGAATGAACACTGAAGCTTTCTTT.